The 31 T cell receptor beta chains listed next were all sequenced from one sample in a study of CD8+CD57+ T cells in acquired aplastic anemia. An expansion of CD8+CD57+ cells by flow cytometry had been shown in patients chosen for sequencing. According to the study, genomic DNA was the template for TCR beta VDJ and CDR3 profiling. TCRdb passed the reads through MiXCR, listing each CDR3 protein once. The sample holds fewer than 200,000 distinct CDR3 sequences, nearly 50% seen once. Material: sorted CD4+, CD8+, or CD8+CD57+ T cells (not recorded which) from PBMCs. The origin of the receptors is a human donor with aplastic anemia.

The chain has TRBV5-1 and TRBJ2-7; 11 bases fit TRBD1. The J call is in doubt because the DNA end fits TRBJ2-5 better. Per germline, CDR1 SGHRS and CDR2 YFSETQ. CDR3 length: 15 residues. CDR3 loop: CASSSQGQGGETQYF. CDR3 bases: TGCGCCAGCAGCTCACAGGGACAGGGGGGAGAGACCCAGTACTTC.

This clonotype has more than one count but fewer than ten. V is TRBV20-1 and J is TRBJ2-7; no reliable D call. Germline V gene data show CDR1 as DFQATT and CDR2 as SNEGSKA (reference sequence). V dropped 2 bases and J dropped 1 base, with 9 bases sitting between them. This CDR3 region has 13 residues. The CDR3 nucleotides read TGCAGTGCTAGATTACGAGGATCCTACGAGCAGTACTTC. As protein: CSARLRGSYEQYF.

V gene TRBV9 combines with J gene TRBJ2-7; D possibly matches TRBD1 or TRBD2 (6 bases each). Germline V gene lookup returns CDR1 SGDLS and CDR2 YYNGEE. The V gene lost 0 bases and the J gene lost 4 bases, with 11 bases spanning the gap. The CDR3 length is 14 residues. The CDR3 protein is CASSVATGAYEQYF. Written as DNA, the CDR3 is TGTGCCAGCAGCGTAGCTACGGGGGCTTACGAGCAGTACTTC.

This clonotype has a handful of counts. The genes are TRBV29-1 and TRBJ1-2; 7 nucleotides match TRBD1. From germline, CDR1 is SQVTM and CDR2 ANQGSEA. The CDR3 extends over 14 amino acids. Trimming at V came to 6 bases and at J to 3 bases, leaving 10 bases not matched to a gene. CDR3 sequence: CSVRRQGGYYGYTF. In DNA form, the CDR3 reads TGCAGCGTCCGCCGACAGGGAGGGTACTATGGCTACACCTTC.

This clonotype was picked up a small number of times. A much larger clone sits a single nucleotide away, making a read error possible. The V gene is TRBV12-3 or TRBV12-4, the J gene TRBJ2-1, with 7 bases fitting TRBD1. This CDR3 is 15 amino acids long. CDR3 sequence reads: CACSPTGTVYNEQFF. DNA for the CDR3: TGTGCCTGCAGCCCGACAGGGACGGTTTACAATGAGCAGTTCTTC.

In this sample, this clonotype turned up many times. The J gene is TRBJ1-3, the V gene TRBV11-1; D is possibly TRBD1 (6 bases). V was pared by 1 base and J by 4 bases, with 17 bases between. Germline V lookup: CDR1 SGHAT, CDR2 FQDESV (reference sequence). CDR3 size: 17 residues. The CDR3 region has the DNA TGTGCCAGCAGCTTAGTCACGGGGGGCTCTCGAGGAAACACCATATATTTT. Translated, it gives CASSLVTGGSRGNTIYF.

Regarding this clonotype: A read error may be the cause here, since a much bigger clone is one base away. No conserved phenylalanine or tryptophan is present at the end of the CDR3, so a read error is the likely explanation. The rearrangement links TRBV9 to TRBJ2-5; TRBD2 matches 10 bases. The assigned J gene may be wrong: the sequence end matches TRBJ2-1 better. The CDR3 extends over 15 amino acids. From germline, CDR1 is SGDLS and CDR2 YYNGEE. Here the CDR3 reads CASSVEAGGYNEQFL. DNA for the CDR3: TGTGCCAGCAGCGTAGAAGCGGGGGGGTACAATGAGCAGTTCCTC.

This clonotype appeared many times. The V gene is TRBV12-3 or TRBV12-4, the J gene TRBJ1-1, with 7 positions matching TRBD1. The CDR3 has 13 residues. The junction had 3 bases not matched to a gene; V was cut back by 6 bases and J by 2 bases. DNA for the CDR3: TGTGCCAGCAGAACAGGGGCAAACACTGAAGCTTTCTTT. Protein product: CASRTGANTEAFF.

Points on this clonotype: The germline gene is not matched at one end of the junction; a read error may be the cause. The V call is TRBV5-6, the J call TRBJ2-7; 16 bases are a match to TRBD2. CDR1 and CDR2 (germline): SGHDT, YYEEEE. The CDR3 is 18 amino acids. The CDR3 bases are TGTGCCAGCAGCTTGGACGTTCGACGAGGGACTAGCGGGAGGGCCGTCCTATTC. It specifies CASSLDVRRGTSGRAVLF. The full variable domain, in which reference TRBV5-6 and TRBJ2-7 provide the parts outside the CDR3, is DAGVTQSPTHLIKTRGQQVTLRCSPKSGHDTVSWYQQALGQGPQFIFQYYEEEERQRGNFPDRFSGHQFPNYSSELNVNALLLGDSALYLCASSLDVRRGTSGRAVLFGPGTRLTVT.

This clonotype was detected once. The chain uses TRBV20-1 and TRBJ2-7, with 8 bases that match TRBD2. Germline V gene sequence: CDR1 DFQATT, CDR2 SNEGSKA (reference sequence). This CDR3 is built from 16 residues. V shed 0 bases and J 0 bases; nucleotides not matched to a gene: 7. The CDR3 loop is CSARDVGGRSSYEQYF. Written as DNA, the CDR3 is TGCAGTGCTAGAGATGTAGGCGGGAGGAGCTCCTACGAGCAGTACTTC.

This clonotype has a single count. The gene calls are TRBV20-1 and TRBJ1-2; the D is unclear. This CDR3 region has 13 residues. The V end was cut by 0 bases, the J end by 3 bases, with 8 bases between. Germline V gives CDR1 DFQATT, CDR2 SNEGSKA (reference sequence). The CDR3 is CSARDPLHYGYTF. CDR3 DNA sequence: TGCAGTGCTAGAGATCCACTTCACTATGGCTACACCTTC.

This clonotype was counted many times. The chain has TRBV7-3 and TRBJ1-2, with D unresolved. The CDR3 consists of 13 residues. Trimming took off 1 base at V and 8 bases at J, with 11 bases between the two ends. Germline V gene lookup returns CDR1 SGHTA and CDR2 FQGTGA. The CDR3 DNA reads TGTGCCAGCAGCTTAAGCCCGATCGGAGGCTACACCTTC. Translating it yields CASSLSPIGGYTF.

This clonotype has ten or more counts. The V gene is TRBV7-9, the J gene TRBJ1-4; no reliable D call. Trimming shortened V by 5 bases and J by 7 bases, and 17 bases separated the two germline ends. The CDR3 runs to 15 residues. Germline V CDR1 and CDR2: SEHNR, FQNEAQ (reference sequence). The CDR3 bases are TGTGCCAGCAGCAATCGATACGAGGGAGGTGAAAAACTGTTTTTT. It is translated as CASSNRYEGGEKLFF.

The chain has TRBV29-1 and TRBJ2-1; D ambiguous. Between the trimmed V and J ends, which lost 3 bases and 5 bases, there was a span of 11 bases. This CDR3 contains 13 residues. Germline-derived CDR1 and CDR2 are SQVTM and ANQGSEA. The CDR3 DNA reads as TGCAGCGTTGACTACTCCAGTAACAATGAGCAGTTCTTC. It yields the protein CSVDYSSNNEQFF.

This clonotype has ten or more counts. The chain is built from TRBV6-4 and TRBJ2-1; 9 bases map to TRBD1. V was pared by 3 bases and J by 8 bases, with 8 bases of the junction left unmatched. The CDR3 has 15 residues. The V gene's germline CDR1 is MRHNA and CDR2 SNTAGT. The CDR3 nucleotides are TGTGCCAGCAGTGAACAGGGACAGGGTGGCGATGAGCAGTTCTTC. The encoded protein is CASSEQGQGGDEQFF.

This chain links TRBV19 with TRBJ2-6; D may be TRBD1 (5 bases). Germline values: CDR1 LNHDA, CDR2 SQIVND (reference sequence). The CDR3 extends over 15 amino acids. Trimming took 5 bases from V and 4 from J, leaving 12 bases between them. CDR3 residues: CASSPPGMGANVLTF. The DNA of the CDR3 is TGTGCCAGTAGTCCCCCAGGGATGGGGGCCAACGTCCTGACTTTC. Full variable domain (rest looked up from reference TRBV19 and TRBJ2-6): DGGITQSPKYLFRKEGQNVTLSCEQNLNHDAMYWYRQDPGQGLRLIYYSQIVNDFQKGDIAEGYSVSREKKESFPLTVTSAQKNPTAFYLCASSPPGMGANVLTFGAGSRLTVL.

This clonotype was seen ten or more times. As DNA, the CDR3 is TGCGCCAGCAGCTTTCTTATCGGGTCGGGACAGGGTCAAGAGACCCAGTACTTC. The encoded protein is CASSFLIGSGQGQETQYF. J is TRBJ2-5 and V is TRBV5-1; 9 bases are a match to TRBD1. The V gene's germline CDR1 is SGHRS and CDR2 YFSETQ. Germline trimming cut 2 bases from V and 2 bases from J; bases unmatched to any gene: 13. CDR3 length: 18 residues.

The CDR3 sequence: CATGDNGELFF. In DNA, the CDR3 is TGTGCCACCGGAGATAACGGGGAGCTGTTTTTT. The rearrangement uses TRBV24-1 and TRBJ2-2; D is undetermined. CDR3 length equals 11 residues. Deletions cut 9 bases from V and 7 bases from J, with 8 bases between. Germline CDR1 and CDR2: KGHDR and SFDVKD.

This clonotype has only a few counts. The chain recombines TRBV3-1 with TRBJ1-4; perhaps TRBD1 as D (6 bases). The length of the CDR3 is 15 residues. CDR1 and CDR2 (germline): LGHDT, YNNKEL (reference sequence). The V end was cut by 1 base, the J end by 4 bases, with 10 bases between. In nucleotides, the CDR3 is TGTGCCAGCAGCCAAGCAGGACAGCGTAATGAAAAACTGTTTTTT. Protein product: CASSQAGQRNEKLFF.

In this sample, this clonotype turned up a few times. This chain links TRBV19 with TRBJ1-5; the match to TRBD1 covers 7 bases. CDR3 length: 15 amino acids. CDR1 and CDR2 from the germline V gene are LNHDA and SQIVND (reference sequence). The J segment lost 0 bases and the V segment lost 4 bases, leaving 3 bases of the junction unmatched. In nucleotides, the CDR3 is TGTGCCAGTAGTACACAGGGGCGTAGCAATCAGCCCCAGCATTTT. Encoded protein: CASSTQGRSNQPQHF. The whole variable domain, filled in from reference TRBV19 and TRBJ1-5, reads DGGITQSPKYLFRKEGQNVTLSCEQNLNHDAMYWYRQDPGQGLRLIYYSQIVNDFQKGDIAEGYSVSREKKESFPLTVTSAQKNPTAFYLCASSTQGRSNQPQHFGDGTRLSIL.

Many counts were recorded for this clonotype. The chain has TRBV12-3 or TRBV12-4 and TRBJ1-1; a possible D gene is TRBD1 (5 bases). The CDR3 is 14 amino acids. The ends were cut back, 5 bases at V and 4 bases at J, with 14 bases in the middle. The CDR3 bases are TGTGCCAGCAGTGTGGGACGGACGGCCACTGAAGCTTTCTTT. Its translation is CASSVGRTATEAFF.

CDR3 DNA: TGCAGTGCTAGTACGGGGTTCCCTGGGGCCAACGTCCTGACTTTC. Its translation is CSASTGFPGANVLTF. The chain employs TRBV20-1 and TRBJ2-6, with D maybe TRBD2 (5 bases). This CDR3 spans 15 amino acids. From germline, CDR1 is DFQATT and CDR2 SNEGSKA (reference sequence). V lost 3 bases and J 2 bases, leaving 11 bases between the germline ends.

The chain recombines TRBV2 with TRBJ2-1; D may be TRBD1 or TRBD2 (5 bases each). Germline values: CDR1 SNHLY, CDR2 FYNNEI. The CDR3 sequence is 12 residues long. Trimming left V 7 bases short and J 7 bases short, with 11 bases between. CDR3 in amino acids: CASTEGINEQFF. CDR3 DNA: TGTGCCAGCACCGAGGGGATAAATGAGCAGTTCTTC.

V gene TRBV30 combines with J gene TRBJ2-3; tentatively, D is TRBD2 (7 bases). The CDR3 spans 13 residues. Germline V gives CDR1 GTSNPN, CDR2 SVGIG (reference sequence). The DNA of the CDR3 is TGTGCTGGAGCGGGACAAAGCACAGATACGCAGTATTTT. Protein product: CAGAGQSTDTQYF.

V is TRBV10-1 and J is TRBJ2-1; D might be TRBD1 (5 bases). CDR1 is WNHNN and CDR2 is SYGVQD in the germline V gene (reference sequence). CDR3 length equals 15 residues. The V and J ends lost 0 bases and 9 bases respectively, with 15 bases between them. In DNA form, the CDR3 reads TGCGCCAGCAGTGAGTCGAGCGTCAGGGTTTGTGAGCAGTTCTTC. Translated, it gives CASSESSVRVCEQFF.

The J gene is TRBJ2-1, the V gene TRBV6-2 or TRBV6-3, with TRBD1 identical over 8 bases. V shed 3 bases, J shed 2 bases, and the junction held 9 bases outside the gene matches. The V gene's germline CDR1 is MNHEY and CDR2 SVGEGT. The CDR3 is 17 amino acids. In DNA, the CDR3 is TGTGCCAGCAGTTATCTGATTACAGGGGGTCCCTACAATGAGCAGTTCTTC. It yields the protein CASSYLITGGPYNEQFF.

The chain carries TRBV2 and TRBJ2-3; 16 positions agree with TRBD2. Trimming at V came to 7 bases and at J to 0 bases, leaving 7 bases not matched to a gene. There are 18 residues in the CDR3. In germline, CDR1 is SNHLY, CDR2 FYNNEI. CDR3 in amino acids: CASMGLAGGPPSTDTQYF. As DNA, the CDR3 is TGTGCCAGCATGGGACTAGCGGGAGGGCCACCGAGCACAGATACGCAGTATTTT.

The CDR3, as DNA: TGTGCCAGCAGTCCCTCAGGGGGCAATGGTGAGCAGTACTTC. Translation gives CASSPSGGNGEQYF. This sequence joins TRBV6-5 and TRBJ2-7; 8 bases line up with TRBD1. V shed 5 bases and J 7 bases; nucleotides not matched to a gene: 10. CDR1 and CDR2 from the germline V gene are MNHEY and SVGAGI. The CDR3 loop spans 14 amino acids.

This clonotype has only a few counts. This rearrangement joins TRBV19 to TRBJ2-7, with 8 nucleotides matching TRBD1. The CDR3 runs 12 residues. Per germline, CDR1 LNHDA and CDR2 SQIVND (reference sequence). After removal of 3 bases from V and 6 bases from J, the junction contained 1 base not matched to a gene. The CDR3 sequence is CASSIGQGEQYF. The CDR3 DNA is TGTGCCAGTAGTATCGGACAGGGCGAGCAGTACTTC.

The table lists this clonotype with a count of one. The chain carries TRBV3-1 and TRBJ1-5; a possible D gene is TRBD1 (5 bases). This CDR3 contains 14 residues. With 6 bases removed from V and 5 bases from J, the gap between germline ends came to 14 bases. Germline V CDR1 and CDR2: LGHDT, YNNKEL (reference sequence). CDR3 in amino acids: CASSPGRGHQPQHF. The CDR3 DNA is TGTGCCAGCAGTCCTGGACGGGGCCATCAGCCCCAGCATTTT.

In this sample, this clonotype turned up many times. J is TRBJ1-2 and V is TRBV3-1; no reliable D call. This CDR3 is built from 12 residues. Germline V CDR1 and CDR2: LGHDT, YNNKEL (reference sequence). The V and J ends lost 1 base and 7 bases respectively, with 7 bases between them. CDR3 in amino acids: CASSQASGGYTF. The CDR3 nucleotides read TGTGCCAGCAGCCAAGCCAGCGGTGGCTACACCTTC.